This TCR beta chain derives from a study of graft-versus-host responses after intestinal transplantation. The wider study: For approximately three years after anti-thymocyte globulin induction, all recipients took tacrolimus and steroids.

This clone was recorded a few times. The antigen is undetermined. The data were produced by immunoSEQ multiplex PCR, yet TCRdb's version contains in-frame clones alone and is incomplete. The sample has 55,000 to 80,000 clones; more than 90% are singletons. CDR1 PRHDT and CDR2 FYEKMQ come from the germline V gene (reference sequence). This CDR3 contains 13 residues. The V end lost 5 bases, the J end lost 6 bases, and 14 bases lay between the germline ends. Study-wide results and caveats: Some GvH clones were seen earlier in gut or blood, suggesting intestinal origin.

This material consisted of unstimulated CD8+ T cells sorted from spleen or lymph node cells, taken before transplant. The rearrangement uses TRBV13 and TRBJ2-7; D is perhaps TRBD2 (5 bases). This clonotype originated in a human donor who was the organ donor for an intestinal transplant. The CDR3 region has the DNA TGTGCCAGCAGCCATAGTCTAGCATTCGAGCAGTACTTC. Its translation is CASSHSLAFEQYF.